This T cell receptor (beta chain) is drawn from a study of shared clonotypes between healthy human individuals. For this clone: Its target is not known.

The authors sequenced unsorted PBMC DNA on ten immunoSEQ deep assay plates. How the authors handled the data: Filtering was not the same, since immunoSEQ gave junction-only sequences without quality scores. Here immunoSEQ multiplex PCR was the method, and the copy in TCRdb shows in-frame clones only, minus some. The V and J calls and the clone size are those of that table, but D and trimming were determined from the DNA. The sample records about 520,000 clones, 81% being singletons. Overall study findings and caveats: Only blood samples were collected, and tissue repertoires likely differ.

Per the germline V gene, CDR1 is LNHDA and CDR2 is SQIVND (reference sequence). Deletions cut 5 bases from V and 0 bases from J, with 11 bases between. The CDR3 runs 14 residues. The chain recombines TRBV19 with TRBJ2-7, with D possibly TRBD2 on 6 matching bases. Sample: PBMCs. The receptor was derived from a woman in her thirties or forties in good health. Some clones in this sample may be carry-over from other donors' samples. CDR3 protein: CASSAGLGSYEQYF. In DNA, the CDR3 is TGTGCCAGTAGTGCGGGACTTGGCTCCTACGAGCAGTACTTC.